The 17 T cell receptor beta chains reported below all come from one sample, sequenced in a study of blood T cells in healthy people across ages. Next came a second PCR, run for 7 to 11 cycles, which used a sample-barcoded 5' primer along with a J-beta primer mix. MiXCR, run by TCRdb on the 5' RACE reads, gives a single entry per CDR3 protein. The data contain about 580,000 distinct CDR3 sequences, roughly 48% of them seen just once; the ten biggest clones take up about 22%. Sequenced material: blood. These receptor sequences come from a man older than 75 in good health.

The J gene is TRBJ2-5, the V gene TRBV6-1, with D possibly matching TRBD1 (5 bases). The end of the DNA fits TRBJ2-7 better, so the J call may be wrong. The germline CDR1 and CDR2 sequences are MNHNS and SASEGT. This CDR3 spans 14 amino acids. The CDR3 reads CASKQGLWQHEQYF. The CDR3 DNA reads TGTGCCAGCAAGCAGGGTCTTTGGCAGCACGAGCAGTACTTC.

The V gene is TRBV6-5, the J gene TRBJ2-1; 8 bases are a match to TRBD2. The CDR3 covers 15 residues. V shed 6 bases and J 0 bases; nucleotides not matched to a gene: 4. Germline V lookup: CDR1 MNHEY, CDR2 SVGAGI. CDR3 loop: CASRISGTSYNEQFF. The CDR3 DNA follows: TGTGCCAGCAGAATTAGCGGGACCTCCTACAATGAGCAGTTCTTC.

The table lists this clonotype with a few counts. The rearrangement links TRBV7-2 to TRBJ2-3, with D possibly TRBD2 on 6 matching bases. Trimming pared 2 bases from V and 4 bases from J, leaving 16 bases between. The CDR3 has 16 residues. Germline V gives CDR1 SGHTA, CDR2 FQGNSA. The CDR3 DNA sequence: TGTGCCAGCAGCTTATCTACACCCGGGAGTGCAGATACGCAGTATTTT. Translated: CASSLSTPGSADTQYF.

With regard to this clonotype: Given a much more abundant clone one base away, this may be a read error. This chain links TRBV6-2 or TRBV6-3 with TRBJ2-5; D could derive from TRBD1 or TRBD2 (5 bases each). Germline CDR1 reads MNHEY; CDR2 reads SVGEGT. The CDR3 runs 11 residues. Trimming left V 6 bases short and J 11 bases short, with 13 bases between. The CDR3 DNA is TGTGCCAGCAGGGACACACGCGGGCAGTACTTC. Its protein is CASRDTRGQYF.

This clonotype showed up just a few times. A much larger clone lies one base from this, so it may be a read error. The chain combines TRBV6-6 with TRBJ2-1, with a weak D call TRBD2 (6 bases). The closer fit of TRBJ2-7 to the DNA end suggests the J call may be wrong. This CDR3 has 16 residues. The germline V gene has CDR1 MNHNY and CDR2 SVGAGI (reference sequence). The CDR3 DNA is TGTGCCAGCAGTTACCCCGGGACTGGCGCCTACAATGAGCAGTACTTC. This sequence encodes CASSYPGTGAYNEQYF.

CDR3 residues: CASSPELTGETQYF. In DNA form, the CDR3 reads TGCGCCAGCAGCCCGGAGTTAACAGGAGAGACCCAGTACTTC. This sequence joins TRBV5-1 and TRBJ2-5; possible D gene TRBD1, 5 bases. Trimming stripped 4 bases from V and 4 bases from J, with 14 bases between. The CDR3 totals 14 residues. CDR1 is SGHRS, CDR2 YFSETQ, per germline.

This clonotype appeared a few times. The CDR3: CASSPGSGRADTQYF. DNA of the CDR3: TGCGCCAGCAGCCCCGGTAGCGGGAGGGCAGATACGCAGTATTTT. The rearrangement joins TRBV5-1 to TRBJ2-3; 11 bases map to TRBD2. CDR1 and CDR2 (germline): SGHRS, YFSETQ. CDR3 size: 15 residues. Germline trimming cut 4 bases from V and 4 bases from J; bases unmatched to any gene: 5.

This chain joins TRBV3-1 and TRBJ1-3; no clear D. CDR1 and CDR2 (germline): LGHDT, YNNKEL (reference sequence). CDR3 length: 15 amino acids. Trimming stripped 3 bases from V and 1 base from J, with 10 bases between. This chain's CDR3 is CASSHGGISGNTIYF. In DNA form, the CDR3 reads TGTGCCAGCAGCCATGGCGGGATTTCTGGAAACACCATATATTTT.

This chain uses TRBV20-1 with TRBJ2-5; 9 nucleotides align to TRBD2. The CDR3 is 15 residues long. From germline, CDR1 is DFQATT and CDR2 SNEGSKA (reference sequence). V gave up 1 base and J gave up 1 base; unmatched junction bases: 4. In DNA, the CDR3 is TGCAGTGCTAGAGGCCAGACTAGCGGCCAAGAGACCCAGTACTTC. Its protein product is CSARGQTSGQETQYF.

V and J are TRBV5-6 and TRBJ2-4; no firm D call. The tail of the sequence fits TRBJ2-7 better, so the J call may be wrong. Germline V gives CDR1 SGHDT, CDR2 YYEEEE. This CDR3 spans 12 amino acids. The CDR3 is CASGKGFHEQYF. The CDR3, as DNA: TGTGCCAGCGGGAAGGGATTCCACGAGCAGTACTTC.

The chain recombines TRBV7-6 with TRBJ1-1; D not certain. Germline-derived CDR1 and CDR2 are SGHVS and FNYEAQ. The V and J ends lost 1 base and 3 bases respectively, with 12 bases between them. This CDR3 contains 15 residues. The CDR3 region has the DNA TGTGCCAGCAGCTTAGAGGCTGGGCGTTACACTGAAGCTTTCTTT. It specifies CASSLEAGRYTEAFF.

This clonotype was seen only a few times. The chain couples TRBV30 to TRBJ2-5; TRBD1 aligns across 10 bases. The CDR3 runs to 13 residues. Trimming at V came to 7 bases and at J to 4 bases, leaving 6 bases not matched to a gene. Germline CDR1 GTSNPN, CDR2 SVGIG (reference sequence). DNA for the CDR3: TGTGCCTACCGGGACAGGGGACGAGAGACCCAGTACTTC. Its protein product is CAYRDRGRETQYF.

The chain uses TRBV5-6 and TRBJ1-1; 9 bases are a match to TRBD1. The trim removed 4 bases at V and 6 bases at J, leaving 7 bases unmatched. Germline lookup yields CDR1 SGHDT and CDR2 YYEEEE. The CDR3 contains 14 residues. CDR3 bases: TGTGCCAGCAGCCTCCGGGACAGGGTCCCTGAAGCTTTCTTT. Residues: CASSLRDRVPEAFF.

This chain links TRBV4-3 with TRBJ2-7, with D tentatively TRBD1 (5 bases). Deletions cut 1 base from V and 7 bases from J, with 14 bases between. The V gene's germline CDR1 is LGHNA and CDR2 YSLEER. CDR3 length equals 14 residues. CDR3 nucleotide sequence: TGCGCCAGCAGCCAAGTATTGGGGCCCCGGGAGCAGTACTTC. The encoded protein is CASSQVLGPREQYF.

This clonotype has only a few counts. V and J are TRBV3-1 and TRBJ2-4, with a weak D call TRBD2 (5 bases). The DNA matches TRBJ2-7 better at its end, which makes the J call doubtful. The CDR3 runs 13 residues. The germline CDR1 and CDR2 sequences are LGHDT and YNNKEL (reference sequence). CDR3 residues: CASSRNERIEQYF. CDR3 DNA: TGTGCCAGCAGCCGGAATGAGCGGATCGAGCAGTACTTC.

V usage is TRBV24-1 and J usage is TRBJ1-1; 7 bases agree with TRBD1. V gave up 7 bases and J gave up 3 bases; unmatched junction bases: 7. Germline V gene data show CDR1 as KGHDR and CDR2 as SFDVKD. This CDR3 has 14 residues. This CDR3 reads CATRAGGEHTEAFF. As DNA, the CDR3 is TGTGCCACCAGAGCAGGGGGGGAGCACACTGAAGCTTTCTTT.

This clonotype was counted a few times. Sequence at one end of the junction differs from germline and may be a read error. V is TRBV29-1 and J is TRBJ2-3; D is ambiguous. In germline, CDR1 is SQVTM, CDR2 ANQGSEA. CDR3 size: 12 residues. The CDR3 loop is CSVTLVTVTQYF. The DNA for the CDR3 is TGCAGCGTGACCCTCGTCACAGTTACGCAGTATTTT.